These T cell receptor beta chains were read from a single sample in a study of cytomegalovirus exposure and HLA in healthy donors. Using immunoSEQ multiplex PCR, the repertoire was profiled, and TCRdb retains in-frame clones only, with some absent. The sample holds about 250,000 clones, more than 75% seen once. Sequencing was carried out using PBMCs. Receptor source: a man between 18 and 35 years old in good health and CMV-seropositive. The CDR3 runs from the conserved cysteine through the conserved F or W. Fields, in order: clone size, J gene, D gene, V gene, CDR3 protein, CDR3 DNA. A D gene is named only where the DNA matches it firmly. Some rows mark clone size as missing; the rest say once, few, many or name a class of expanded clone.

size: -; J: TRBJ2-5; D: -; V: TRBV7-9; CDR3: CASNLGLAQETQYF; DNA: TGTGCCAGCAATCTCGGGCTAGCCCAAGAGACCCAGTACTTC
size: many; J: TRBJ1-2; D: -; V: TRBV6-1; CDR3: CASSEYRYGYTF; DNA: TGTGCCAGCAGTGAATATCGCTATGGCTACACCTTC
size: once; J: TRBJ2-7; D: TRBD1; V: TRBV4-2; CDR3: CASSQRPQGKSYEQYF; DNA: TGTGCCAGCAGCCAACGGCCACAGGGGAAATCCTACGAGCAGTACTTC
size: -; J: TRBJ2-1; D: -; V: TRBV27; CDR3: CASSRDWPGNEQFF; DNA: TGTGCCAGCAGCCGAGACTGGCCCGGCAATGAGCAGTTCTTC
size: -; J: TRBJ2-1; D: TRBD1; V: TRBV5-1; CDR3: CASSVQPGQHNEQFF; DNA: TGCGCCAGCAGCGTACAACCGGGACAGCACAATGAGCAGTTCTTC
size: -; J: TRBJ1-1; D: -; V: TRBV2; CDR3: CAVKTGLYTEAFF; DNA: TGTGCCGTTAAAACAGGGCTATACACTGAAGCTTTCTTT
size: -; J: TRBJ2-7; D: TRBD2; V: TRBV19; CDR3: CASSIGTSGSYEQYF; DNA: TGTGCCAGTAGTATAGGGACTAGCGGGTCCTACGAGCAGTACTTC
size: -; J: TRBJ1-1; D: -; V: TRBV9; CDR3: CASSVDPSGTEAFF; DNA: TGTGCCAGCAGCGTAGATCCTTCTGGCACTGAAGCTTTCTTT
size: once; J: TRBJ2-7; D: -; V: TRBV18; CDR3: CASSRDSETYEQYF; DNA: TGTGCCAGCTCGCGGGACTCTGAAACCTACGAGCAGTACTTC
size: -; J: TRBJ2-2; D: -; V: TRBV19; CDR3: CASSISDAGSGELFF; DNA: TGTGCCAGTAGTATCTCTGACGCGGGCAGCGGGGAGCTGTTTTTT
size: -; J: TRBJ2-2; D: -; V: TRBV7-6; CDR3: CASSLIAGREYTGELFF; DNA: TGTGCCAGCAGCTTAATTGCGGGCAGGGAATACACCGGGGAGCTGTTTTTT
size: -; J: TRBJ1-3; D: -; V: TRBV7-6; CDR3: CASSPGGKAGNTIYF; DNA: TGTGCCAGCAGCCCGGGGGGGAAGGCTGGAAACACCATATATTTT
size: -; J: TRBJ2-1; D: TRBD1; V: TRBV10-3; CDR3: CAIKSDRGQGWNEQFF; DNA: TGTGCCATCAAGTCGGACCGAGGACAGGGGTGGAATGAGCAGTTCTTC
size: -; J: TRBJ1-1; D: -; V: TRBV27; CDR3: CASSSDRNTEAFF; DNA: TGTGCCAGCAGCTCGGACAGAAACACTGAAGCTTTCTTT
size: -; J: TRBJ2-2; D: -; V: TRBV6-6; CDR3: CASSYSGRPTGELFF; DNA: TGTGCCAGCAGTTACTCAGGCAGACCCACCGGGGAGCTGTTTTTT
size: -; J: TRBJ1-2; D: -; V: TRBV6-5; CDR3: CASTFTGGGNYGYTF; DNA: TGTGCCAGCACCTTCACGGGAGGTGGTAACTATGGCTACACCTTC
size: -; J: TRBJ1-4; D: TRBD1; V: TRBV11-2; CDR3: CASSPDRVNEKLFF; DNA: TGTGCCAGCAGCCCTGACAGGGTGAATGAAAAACTGTTTTTT
size: -; J: TRBJ1-5; D: -; V: TRBV27; CDR3: CASSFTLDQPQHF; DNA: TGTGCCAGCAGTTTTACACTTGATCAGCCCCAGCATTTT
size: -; J: TRBJ1-5; D: TRBD1; V: TRBV29-1; CDR3: CSVATDRENQPQHF; DNA: TGCAGCGTTGCGACGGACAGGGAAAATCAGCCCCAGCATTTT
size: -; J: TRBJ2-7; D: -; V: TRBV11-2; CDR3: CASSESRDHEQYF; DNA: TGTGCCAGCAGCGAGAGCAGGGACCACGAGCAGTACTTC
size: -; J: TRBJ2-7; D: TRBD1; V: TRBV6-1; CDR3: CASSEGGTAYYEQYF; DNA: TGTGCCAGCAGTGAAGGAGGGACAGCATACTACGAGCAGTACTTC
size: many; J: TRBJ1-1; D: -; V: TRBV18; CDR3: CASSTSGLDTEAFF; DNA: TGTGCCAGCTCGACGAGTGGGCTGGACACTGAAGCTTTCTTT
size: -; J: TRBJ2-3; D: -; V: TRBV2; CDR3: CASSGRPVSTDTQYF; DNA: TGTGCCAGCAGTGGGCGCCCCGTAAGCACAGATACGCAGTATTTT
size: -; J: TRBJ2-3; D: -; V: TRBV4-3; CDR3: CASSQEESAYGTDTQYF; DNA: TGCGCCAGCAGCCAGGAAGAGTCGGCCTATGGCACAGATACGCAGTATTTT
size: -; J: TRBJ2-1; D: -; V: TRBV11-1; CDR3: CASSLMGFGRYNEQFF; DNA: TGTGCCAGCAGCTTGATGGGGTTTGGAAGGTACAATGAGCAGTTCTTC
size: -; J: TRBJ1-2; D: TRBD1; V: TRBV27; CDR3: CASRRRGEGAGGYTF; DNA: TGTGCCAGCAGGAGAAGAGGTGAGGGGGCAGGGGGCTACACCTTC
size: -; J: TRBJ2-5; D: TRBD2; V: TRBV7-8; CDR3: CASSRTSGDQETQYF; DNA: TGTGCCAGCAGTCGGACTAGCGGGGATCAAGAGACCCAGTACTTC
size: once; J: TRBJ1-1; D: -; V: TRBV27; CDR3: CASSQGRGTEAFF; DNA: TGTGCCAGCAGTCAAGGGAGGGGCACTGAAGCTTTCTTT
size: -; J: TRBJ2-7; D: -; V: TRBV5-4; CDR3: CASSLQQGYEQYF; DNA: TGTGCCAGCAGCTTGCAGCAGGGCTACGAGCAGTACTTC
size: -; J: TRBJ2-7; D: -; V: TRBV9; CDR3: CASSRDEQYF; DNA: TGTGCCAGCAGCCGGGACGAGCAGTACTTC
size: -; J: TRBJ1-4; D: -; V: TRBV29-1; CDR3: CSVMKGGDEKLFF; DNA: TGCAGCGTCATGAAAGGGGGTGATGAAAAACTGTTTTTT
size: -; J: TRBJ1-3; D: -; V: TRBV5-1; CDR3: CASSKGYRASGNTIYF; DNA: TGCGCCAGCAGCAAGGGGTACCGAGCCTCTGGAAACACCATATATTTT
size: -; J: TRBJ1-1; D: -; V: TRBV2; CDR3: CASSVEGTEAFF; DNA: TGTGCCAGCAGCGTCGAGGGGACTGAAGCTTTCTTT
size: -; J: TRBJ2-7; D: -; V: TRBV6-5; CDR3: CASSYQALRGEQYF; DNA: TGTGCCAGCAGTTACCAAGCCTTGAGAGGCGAGCAGTACTTC
size: few; J: TRBJ2-1; D: -; V: TRBV5-5; CDR3: CASSLGRFGNEQFF; DNA: TGTGCCAGCAGCCTCGGGAGATTTGGTAATGAGCAGTTCTTC
size: -; J: TRBJ2-5; D: -; V: TRBV5-1; CDR3: CASSLIGTSQETQYF; DNA: TGCGCCAGCAGCTTGATTGGGACCAGCCAAGAGACCCAGTACTTC
size: -; J: TRBJ1-4; D: -; V: TRBV28; CDR3: CASSVRGGSEKLFF; DNA: TGTGCCAGCAGTGTTCGCGGAGGGAGTGAAAAACTGTTTTTT
size: -; J: TRBJ1-1; D: -; V: TRBV5-1; CDR3: CASSREGGRPEAFF; DNA: TGCGCCAGCAGCCGAGAGGGGGGGCGCCCTGAAGCTTTCTTT
size: few; J: TRBJ1-1; D: TRBD1; V: TRBV2; CDR3: CASRDRENTEAFF; DNA: TGTGCCAGCCGAGACAGGGAGAACACTGAAGCTTTCTTT
size: -; J: TRBJ2-1; D: -; V: TRBV29-1; CDR3: CSVEWYNEQFF; DNA: TGCAGCGTTGAATGGTACAATGAGCAGTTCTTC
size: -; J: TRBJ2-5; D: TRBD2; V: TRBV19; CDR3: CASSPGLAGAETQYF; DNA: TGTGCCAGTAGCCCGGGACTAGCGGGAGCAGAGACCCAGTACTTC
size: few; J: TRBJ1-2; D: -; V: TRBV29-1; CDR3: CSVEDSNYGYTF; DNA: TGCAGCGTTGAAGACAGCAACTATGGCTACACCTTC
size: -; J: TRBJ2-3; D: TRBD1; V: TRBV7-6; CDR3: CASSTLTGETKDTQYF; DNA: TGTGCCAGCAGCACCCTGACAGGGGAAACGAAAGATACGCAGTATTTT
size: once; J: TRBJ2-3; D: -; V: TRBV29-1; CDR3: CSVEEDTQYF; DNA: TGCAGCGTTGAGGAGGATACGCAGTATTTT